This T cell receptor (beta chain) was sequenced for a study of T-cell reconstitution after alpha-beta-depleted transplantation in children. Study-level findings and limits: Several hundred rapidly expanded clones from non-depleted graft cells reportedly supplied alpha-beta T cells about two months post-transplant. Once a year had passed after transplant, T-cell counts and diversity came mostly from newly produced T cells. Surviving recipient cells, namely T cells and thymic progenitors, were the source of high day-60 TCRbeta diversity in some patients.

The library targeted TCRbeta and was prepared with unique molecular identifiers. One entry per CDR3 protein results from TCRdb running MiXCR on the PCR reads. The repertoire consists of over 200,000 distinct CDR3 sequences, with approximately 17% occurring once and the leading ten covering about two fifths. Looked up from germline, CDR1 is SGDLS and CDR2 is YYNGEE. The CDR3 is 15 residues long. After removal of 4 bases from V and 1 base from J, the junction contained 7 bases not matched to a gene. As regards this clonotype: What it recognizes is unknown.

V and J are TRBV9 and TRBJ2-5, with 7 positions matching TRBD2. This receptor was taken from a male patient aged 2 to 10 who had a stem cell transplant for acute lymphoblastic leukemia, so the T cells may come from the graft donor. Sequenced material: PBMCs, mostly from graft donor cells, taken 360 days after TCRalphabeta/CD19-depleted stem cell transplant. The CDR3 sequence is CASSLWGGGQETQYF. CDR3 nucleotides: TGTGCCAGCAGCCTCTGGGGCGGGGGCCAAGAGACCCAGTACTTC.